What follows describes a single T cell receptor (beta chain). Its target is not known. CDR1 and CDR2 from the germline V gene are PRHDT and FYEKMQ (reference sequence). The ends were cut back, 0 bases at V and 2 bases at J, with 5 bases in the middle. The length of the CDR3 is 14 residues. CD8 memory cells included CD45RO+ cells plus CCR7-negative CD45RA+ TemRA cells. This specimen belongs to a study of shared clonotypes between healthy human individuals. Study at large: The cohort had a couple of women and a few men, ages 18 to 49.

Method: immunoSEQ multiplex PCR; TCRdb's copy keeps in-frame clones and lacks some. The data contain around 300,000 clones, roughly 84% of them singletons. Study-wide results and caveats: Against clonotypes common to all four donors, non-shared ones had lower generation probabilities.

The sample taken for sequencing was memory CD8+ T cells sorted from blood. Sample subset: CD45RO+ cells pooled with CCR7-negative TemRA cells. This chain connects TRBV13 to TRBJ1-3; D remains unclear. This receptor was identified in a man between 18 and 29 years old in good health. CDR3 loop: CASSLGRAGNTIYF. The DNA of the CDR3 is TGTGCCAGCAGCTTAGGCCGGGCTGGAAACACCATATATTTT.